The rows below give T cell receptor beta chains drawn from one sample of a study of T cells expressing NK-cell markers. With the 5' RACE reads reprocessed, TCRdb shows one record per CDR3 protein and no DNA. This sample's table reports fewer than 300,000 distinct CDR3 sequences. The specimen was blood T cells: a sorted CD56 or NKG2C T cell subset, CD4+ or CD8+ T cells, or bulk PBMC T cells (not recorded which). The receptor set was obtained from a woman between 18 and 69 years old in good health. Both conserved end residues are part of each CDR3. Fields, in order: V gene, J gene, CDR3 protein.

V gene: TRBV28
J gene: TRBJ1-6
CDR3 protein: CASSPPRGNSPLHF

V gene: TRBV12-3/TRBV12-4
J gene: TRBJ1-2
CDR3 protein: CASSDSGGPDGYTF

V gene: TRBV20-1
J gene: TRBJ2-7
CDR3 protein: CSAQVPIRDEQYF

V gene: TRBV9
J gene: TRBJ2-1
CDR3 protein: CASSRLEGPNEQFF

V gene: TRBV20-1
J gene: TRBJ1-1
CDR3 protein: CSANLGKNTEAFF

V gene: TRBV29-1
J gene: TRBJ1-4
CDR3 protein: CSVVGHSTNEKLFF

V gene: TRBV20-1
J gene: TRBJ2-1
CDR3 protein: CSASKDRRTPVPYNEQFF

V gene: TRBV20-1
J gene: TRBJ2-7
CDR3 protein: CSARNGVNYEQYF

V gene: TRBV21-1
J gene: TRBJ1-2
CDR3 protein: CASSTGRECYGYTF

V gene: TRBV6-5
J gene: TRBJ2-2
CDR3 protein: CASSYSFGTVTGELFF

V gene: TRBV9
J gene: TRBJ2-2
CDR3 protein: CASSGYPNTGELFF

V gene: TRBV2
J gene: TRBJ2-7
CDR3 protein: CASSDGTAGTPYEQYF

V gene: TRBV5-1
J gene: TRBJ2-5
CDR3 protein: CASSPGQGPYQETQYF

V gene: TRBV6-5
J gene: TRBJ1-1
CDR3 protein: CASSSRDDTEAFF

V gene: TRBV6-5
J gene: TRBJ1-1
CDR3 protein: CASMRGGDAFF

V gene: TRBV4-3
J gene: TRBJ2-1
CDR3 protein: CASSSLTSGSYEQFF

V gene: TRBV6-2/TRBV6-3
J gene: TRBJ2-7
CDR3 protein: CASSYSLSSYEQYF

V gene: TRBV20-1
J gene: TRBJ2-1
CDR3 protein: CSARWDLPDEQFF

V gene: TRBV2
J gene: TRBJ2-3
CDR3 protein: CAIGLAGTTDTQYF

V gene: TRBV5-1
J gene: TRBJ1-6
CDR3 protein: CASSLRNSPLHF

V gene: TRBV29-1
J gene: TRBJ1-1
CDR3 protein: CSVDRSQGIGEAFF

V gene: TRBV20-1
J gene: TRBJ2-1
CDR3 protein: CSAAGTSSYNEQFF

V gene: TRBV5-1
J gene: TRBJ2-3
CDR3 protein: CARSLWNTQGTDTQYF

V gene: TRBV20-1
J gene: TRBJ2-1
CDR3 protein: CSAMRRQGYNEQFF

V gene: TRBV7-2
J gene: TRBJ1-2
CDR3 protein: CASSYSWSYTF

V gene: TRBV7-3
J gene: TRBJ2-1
CDR3 protein: CASSLIGPRAYNEQFF

V gene: TRBV6-1
J gene: TRBJ1-2
CDR3 protein: CASSAWGRGNGYTF

V gene: TRBV15
J gene: TRBJ1-1
CDR3 protein: CATCRGLESPYRRGTEAFF

V gene: TRBV7-8
J gene: TRBJ1-6
CDR3 protein: CASSLENRDYNSPLHF

V gene: TRBV29-1
J gene: TRBJ2-6
CDR3 protein: CSVEGVGGPNSGANVLTF

V gene: TRBV20-1
J gene: TRBJ1-6
CDR3 protein: CSARDSANSPLHF

V gene: TRBV6-5
J gene: TRBJ1-6
CDR3 protein: CASSYPRGKNSPLHF

V gene: TRBV5-4
J gene: TRBJ2-7
CDR3 protein: CASSGPSGRASLEQYF

V gene: TRBV12-3/TRBV12-4
J gene: TRBJ2-7
CDR3 protein: CASSPARFEQYF

V gene: TRBV20-1
J gene: TRBJ1-1
CDR3 protein: CSARDNRPTGAEAFF

V gene: TRBV7-3
J gene: TRBJ2-6
CDR3 protein: CASSLLGATASGANVLTF

V gene: TRBV6-5
J gene: TRBJ2-3
CDR3 protein: CASSYSGVGTDTQYF

V gene: TRBV4-2
J gene: TRBJ1-4
CDR3 protein: CASSRGATNEKLFF

V gene: TRBV29-1
J gene: TRBJ2-1
CDR3 protein: CSGHRGNRASSYNEQFF

V gene: TRBV11-2
J gene: TRBJ1-2
CDR3 protein: CASSLGVSYGYTF

V gene: TRBV4-1
J gene: TRBJ1-5
CDR3 protein: CASSQDSGLSNNQPQHF

V gene: TRBV20-1
J gene: TRBJ2-4
CDR3 protein: CSASNPWAEVAKNIQYF

V gene: TRBV5-1
J gene: TRBJ1-4
CDR3 protein: CASSLASRVGDEKLFF

V gene: TRBV30
J gene: TRBJ2-2
CDR3 protein: CAWRVLAGANTGELFF

V gene: TRBV2
J gene: TRBJ2-5
CDR3 protein: CASSPGGGVSEETQYF

V gene: TRBV7-9
J gene: TRBJ2-1
CDR3 protein: CASRPMDVAYNEQFF

V gene: TRBV4-3
J gene: TRBJ2-1
CDR3 protein: CASSTPGLAGVSGLFEQFF

V gene: TRBV20-1
J gene: TRBJ2-2
CDR3 protein: CSATGLAHTGELFF